The 17 T cell receptor beta chains listed next were all sequenced from one sample in a study of shared T cell receptors in the human thymus. Some clones are missing from TCRdb's copy, which holds only in-frame ones; the method was immunoSEQ multiplex PCR. The sample lists approximately 760,000 clones, 80% to 90% occurring once. This sample was shared with a second study, whose subject was human thymus T cells.

Sequenced material: thymocytes. The receptors derive from a girl less than two years old with a congenital heart defect.

Here the CDR3 DNA reads TGTGCCAGCAGCTTAGCGCGTGTAAGGGGTAATGAAAAACTGTTTTTT. Translating gives CASSLARVRGNEKLFF. The gene calls are TRBV7-8 and TRBJ1-4; perhaps TRBD1 as D (5 bases). Germline CDR1 reads SGHVS; CDR2 reads FQNEAQ. The CDR3 length is 16 residues. Trimming shortened V by 0 bases and J by 4 bases, and 12 bases separated the two germline ends.

This clone was detected only once. The J gene is TRBJ2-7, the V gene TRBV4-1; 10 bases match TRBD1. CDR1 and CDR2 from the germline V gene are MGHRA and YSYEKL. The CDR3 length is 17 residues. The V gene end was trimmed by 4 bases and the J gene end by 5 bases; junction bases not matched to a gene: 14. CDR3 in DNA: TGCGCCAGCAGCCCCAGACGGACAGGGGGGCTTTTCCACGAGCAGTACTTC. Protein sequence: CASSPRRTGGLFHEQYF.

V gene TRBV5-1 combines with J gene TRBJ2-3, with a possible D match to TRBD1 (6 bases). V was clipped by 4 bases and J by 0 bases, with 15 bases between them. The germline V gene has CDR1 SGHRS and CDR2 YFSETQ. CDR3 length equals 16 residues. This chain's CDR3 is CASSPRTAPSTDTQYF. Here the CDR3 DNA reads TGCGCCAGCAGCCCTCGGACAGCCCCAAGCACAGATACGCAGTATTTT. The full variable domain, with the rest looked up from reference TRBV5-1 and TRBJ2-3, is KAGVTQTPRYLIKTRGQQVTLSCSPISGHRSVSWYQQTPGQGLQFLFEYFSETQRNKGNFPGRFSGRQFSNSRSEMNVSTLELGDSALYLCASSPRTAPSTDTQYFGPGTRLTVL.

V is TRBV28 and J is TRBJ1-2; D unresolved. Looked up from germline, CDR1 is MDHEN and CDR2 is SYDVKM. The length of the CDR3 is 12 residues. V dropped 5 bases and J dropped 8 bases, with 12 bases sitting between them. Here the CDR3 DNA reads TGTGCCAGCAGTAAATCGACACAAGGCTACACCTTC. Encoded protein: CASSKSTQGYTF.

V gene TRBV15 combines with J gene TRBJ2-5; 12 positions agree with TRBD2. This CDR3 spans 21 amino acids. CDR1 is LNHNV, CDR2 YYDKDF, per germline (reference sequence). J gave up 2 bases and V 4 bases, and 20 bases lay outside the gene matches. The CDR3 loop reads CATSISGGVTSGGKFQETQYF. The CDR3, as DNA: TGTGCCACCAGCATTTCGGGAGGGGTTACTAGCGGGGGGAAATTTCAAGAGACCCAGTACTTC. Full variable domain (missing parts from reference TRBV15 and TRBJ2-5): DAMVIQNPRYQVTQFGKPVTLSCSQTLNHNVMYWYQQKSSQAPKLLFHYYDKDFNNEADTPDNFQSRRPNTSFCFLDIRSPGLGDTAMYLCATSISGGVTSGGKFQETQYFGPGTRLLVL.

This rearrangement joins TRBV6-1 to TRBJ2-3, with D possibly matching TRBD2 (6 bases). Germline loops: CDR1 MNHNS, CDR2 SASEGT. Deletions cut 2 bases from V and 1 base from J, with 10 bases between. The CDR3 has 15 amino acids. DNA for the CDR3: TGTGCCAGCAGTGAAACGTGGGGGGGCACAGATACGCAGTATTTT. This gives the protein CASSETWGGTDTQYF.

The V gene is TRBV28, the J gene TRBJ2-7, with 7 bases that match TRBD1. Per germline, CDR1 MDHEN and CDR2 SYDVKM. The CDR3 totals 12 residues. V lost 6 bases, J lost 5 bases, and 4 bases stayed unmatched. In nucleotides, the CDR3 is TGTGCCAGCAGCCTGACAGGGAACGAGCAGTACTTC. Amino acids: CASSLTGNEQYF.

This rearrangement joins TRBV2 to TRBJ1-2, with D possibly TRBD1 on 5 matching bases. Trimming shortened V by 5 bases and J by 5 bases, and 18 bases separated the two germline ends. Per germline, CDR1 SNHLY and CDR2 FYNNEI. The CDR3 length is 15 residues. CDR3 amino acids: CASSPPGRGGYGYTF. The CDR3 bases are TGTGCCAGCAGTCCCCCCGGGAGGGGAGGTTATGGCTACACCTTC.

The chain links TRBV5-1 to TRBJ2-7; TRBD1 might be the D (5 bases). Germline V gives CDR1 SGHRS, CDR2 YFSETQ. The germline V and J ends were trimmed by 1 base and 2 bases, with 16 bases remaining between them. The CDR3 covers 16 residues. The CDR3 loop reads CASSLTNQGVTYEQYF. In nucleotides, the CDR3 is TGCGCCAGCAGCTTGACTAACCAGGGCGTCACCTACGAGCAGTACTTC.

A single count supports this clone. The V call is TRBV14, the J call TRBJ1-1; D remains unclear. Per germline, CDR1 SGHDN and CDR2 FVKESK. The CDR3 consists of 17 residues. V lost 8 bases, J lost 0 bases, and 22 bases lay in between. CDR3 loop: CASGDSLAGRLNTEAFF. The CDR3 DNA reads TGTGCCAGCGGGGATAGTTTGGCTGGGAGACTGAACACTGAAGCTTTCTTT.

The chain recombines TRBV7-2 with TRBJ2-7; 9 bases fit TRBD1. The CDR3 is 14 residues long. Germline values: CDR1 SGHTA, CDR2 FQGNSA. J gave up 5 bases and V 5 bases, and 7 bases lay outside the gene matches. This CDR3 reads CASSTTGGGNEQYF. The CDR3 nucleotides are TGTGCCAGCAGCACTACAGGGGGCGGCAACGAGCAGTACTTC.

A few counts support this clone. This chain joins TRBV27 and TRBJ2-3; D call uncertain. Germline CDR1 and CDR2: MNHEY and SMNVEV (reference sequence). The V gene lost 8 bases and the J gene lost 0 bases, with 27 bases spanning the gap. The CDR3 contains 19 residues. The CDR3 loop reads CASHKIDTFYFPSTDTQYF. The CDR3 nucleotides are TGTGCCAGCCATAAGATAGACACATTTTATTTCCCTAGCACAGATACGCAGTATTTT.

This chain connects TRBV2 to TRBJ1-2; 9 bases are shared with TRBD1. This CDR3 region has 16 residues. The germline gives CDR1 SNHLY, CDR2 FYNNEI. The ends lost 2 bases at V and 6 bases at J; junction bases unmatched: 10. CDR3 amino acids: CASSEREGQGFDGYTF. The CDR3 DNA sequence: TGTGCCAGCAGTGAAAGGGAGGGACAGGGATTCGATGGCTACACCTTC. Based on the CDR3 plus reference TRBV2 and TRBJ1-2, the full variable domain is EPEVTQTPSHQVTQMGQEVILRCVPISNHLYFYWYRQILGQKVEFLVSFYNNEISEKSEIFDDQFSVERPDGSNFTLKIRSTKLEDSAMYFCASSEREGQGFDGYTFGSGTRLTVV.

The gene calls are TRBV4-2 and TRBJ2-2, with D perhaps matching TRBD2 (7 bases). From germline, CDR1 is LGHNA and CDR2 YNFKEQ. The CDR3 runs to 16 residues. Trimming shortened V by 4 bases and J by 4 bases, and 16 bases separated the two germline ends. The CDR3 nucleotides are TGTGCCAGCAGCCTAGCGGCGGCGGGGGCCACCGGGGAGCTGTTTTTT. Amino acids: CASSLAAAGATGELFF.

This clone was recorded only once. The chain is built from TRBV29-1 and TRBJ2-1, with 9 bases fitting TRBD2. The V segment lost 6 bases and the J segment 2 bases; nucleotides outside the gene matches: 17. Germline V gene sequence: CDR1 SQVTM, CDR2 ANQGSEA. The CDR3 runs to 18 residues. The CDR3 nucleotides are TGCAGCGTCGAACCAAAAAGCGGGGGGCCAACCGCCTACAATGAGCAGTTCTTC. Its translation: CSVEPKSGGPTAYNEQFF.

The CDR3 DNA reads TGTGCCAGTAGTATTACTTCGACAGGCTCCTTTAAGCCCCAGCATTTT. Amino acid sequence: CASSITSTGSFKPQHF. The V call is TRBV19, the J call TRBJ1-5; possibly TRBD1 for D (6 bases). The V gene's germline CDR1 is LNHDA and CDR2 SQIVND (reference sequence). Between the trimmed V and J ends, which lost 3 bases and 8 bases, there was a span of 20 bases. The CDR3 runs to 16 residues.

The chain couples TRBV7-9 to TRBJ2-5, with TRBD2 matching over 11 bases. The CDR3 runs to 19 residues. From germline, CDR1 is SEHNR and CDR2 FQNEAQ (reference sequence). Trimming cost V 2 bases and J 1 base; bases outside gene matches: 12. CDR3 amino acids: CASSLKSRYGLAGQETQYF. CDR3 nucleotide sequence: TGTGCCAGCAGCTTAAAATCCCGGTACGGACTAGCGGGCCAAGAGACCCAGTACTTC.